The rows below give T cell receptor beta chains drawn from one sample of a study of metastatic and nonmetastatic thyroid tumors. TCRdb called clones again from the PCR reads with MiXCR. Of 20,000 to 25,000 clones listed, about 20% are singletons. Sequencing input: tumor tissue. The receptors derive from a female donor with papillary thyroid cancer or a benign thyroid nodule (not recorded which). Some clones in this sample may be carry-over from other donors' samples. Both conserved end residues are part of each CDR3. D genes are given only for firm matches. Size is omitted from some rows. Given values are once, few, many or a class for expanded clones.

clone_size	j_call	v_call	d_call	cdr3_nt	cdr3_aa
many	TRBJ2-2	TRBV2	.	TGTGCCAGCAGTGATCCCCGGGGGAACACCGGGGAGCTGTTTTTT	CASSDPRGNTGELFF
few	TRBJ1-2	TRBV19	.	TGTGCAAGTAGGGCACCAGGGGAGTCCACCTTC	CASRAPGESTF
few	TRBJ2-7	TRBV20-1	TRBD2	TGCAGTGCTAGGGCCGCGGGCGGGAGTTACGAGCAGTACTTC	CSARAAGGSYEQYF
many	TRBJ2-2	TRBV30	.	TGTGCCGGGGGGATTGGATCCGGGGAGCTGTTTTTT	CAGGIGSGELFF
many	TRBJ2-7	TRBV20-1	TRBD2	TGCAGTGCTAGTCGGGTGGCTAGCGGGAGAGGTGAGCAGTACTTC	CSASRVASGRGEQYF
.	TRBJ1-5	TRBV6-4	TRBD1	TGTGCCAGCAGTGACGGGGACAGGGATAGCAATCAGCCCCAGCATTTT	CASSDGDRDSNQPQHF
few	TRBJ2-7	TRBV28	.	TGTGCCAGCAGTTGGGCCGGGACAAAACACTACGAGCAGTACTTC	CASSWAGTKHYEQYF
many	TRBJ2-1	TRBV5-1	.	TGCGCCAGCAGCCGTACTAGAGACAATGAGCAGTTCTTC	CASSRTRDNEQFF
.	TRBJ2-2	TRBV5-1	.	TGCGCCAGCAGCTTGGCCCTCCACCGAGACACCGGGGAGCTGTTTTTT	CASSLALHRDTGELFF
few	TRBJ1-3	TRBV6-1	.	TGTGCCAGCGGGGGGTACTCTGGAAACACCATATATTTT	CASGGYSGNTIYF
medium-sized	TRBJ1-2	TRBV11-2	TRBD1	TGTGCCAGCAGCTTAGATTTGGGACAGACCTATGGCTACACCTTC	CASSLDLGQTYGYTF
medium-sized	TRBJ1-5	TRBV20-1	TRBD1	TGCAGTAACCGGACAGGAAAGAATCAGCCCCAGCATTTT	CSNRTGKNQPQHF
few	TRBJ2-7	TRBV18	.	TGTGCCAGCTCACAACCACCGGGACCGGGTAGCTACGAGCAGTACTTC	CASSQPPGPGSYEQYF
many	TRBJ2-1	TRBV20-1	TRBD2	TGCAGTGCTAGAGATCTCGCGGGAGGTCTCTACAATGAGCAGTTCTTC	CSARDLAGGLYNEQFF
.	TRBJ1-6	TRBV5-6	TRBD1	TGTGCCAGCAGCTTGAACCACAGGGGGACTTCACCCCTCCACTTT	CASSLNHRGTSPLHF
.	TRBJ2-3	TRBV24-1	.	TGTGCCACCAGTGACCCCCTGGCCGCTAGCACAGATACGCAGTATTTT	CATSDPLAASTDTQYF
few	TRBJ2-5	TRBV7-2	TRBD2	TGTGCCAGCAGCATCACTAGCGGGAGGGCTGGGAGTGAGACCCAGTACTTC	CASSITSGRAGSETQYF
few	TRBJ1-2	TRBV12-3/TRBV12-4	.	TGTGCCAGCAGTTTATTAACTAACTATGGCTACACCTTC	CASSLLTNYGYTF
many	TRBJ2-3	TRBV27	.	TGTGCCAGCAGTTTATCTTCCACAGATACGCAGTATTTT	CASSLSSTDTQYF
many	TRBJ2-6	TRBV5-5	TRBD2	TGTGCCAGCAGGGGACTAGTTCCTGGGGCCAACGTCCTGACTTTC	CASRGLVPGANVLTF
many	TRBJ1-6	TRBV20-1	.	TGCAGTGCTAGAGACTCAGAGCGGACCCTCCACTTT	CSARDSERTLHF
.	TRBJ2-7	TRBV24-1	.	TGTGCCACCAGTGATTTAAGGGACGAGCAGTACTTC	CATSDLRDEQYF
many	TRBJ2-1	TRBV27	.	TGTGCCAGCAGTTTATTTTGTCGGACCAGACTCCAAACTAGCACCCAACCCCGAAACAATGAGCAGTTCTTC	CASSLFCRTRLQTSTQPRNNEQFF
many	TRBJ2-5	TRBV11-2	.	TGTGCCAGCAGAACCTCCGGACTATGGGGAGAGACCCAGTACTTC	CASRTSGLWGETQYF
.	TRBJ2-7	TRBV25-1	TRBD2	TGTGCCAGCAGTGAGGCCCAGGGACTAGCGGGACCCTACGAGCAGTACTTC	CASSEAQGLAGPYEQYF
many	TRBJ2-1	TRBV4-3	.	TGCGCCAGCAGCCAAGACGGTGGGAGTAACTACAATGAGCAGTTCTTC	CASSQDGGSNYNEQFF
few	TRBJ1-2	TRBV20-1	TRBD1	TGCAGTGCACGGGACAGGGATTGGAGTGGCTACACCTTC	CSARDRDWSGYTF
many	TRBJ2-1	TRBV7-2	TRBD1	TGTGCCAGCAGCTTACCCAGGACAGGGAATGAGCAGTTCTTC	CASSLPRTGNEQFF
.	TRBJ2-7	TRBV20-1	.	TGTAGTGCTAGTCGCCTAGTCGGGAGTTCTATCCACGGGCAGTACTTC	CSASRLVGSSIHGQYF
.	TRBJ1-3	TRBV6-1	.	TGTGCCAGCAGTGAAGTGGGTAACTCTGGAAACACCATATATTTT	CASSEVGNSGNTIYF
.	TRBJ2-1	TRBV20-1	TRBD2	TGCAGTGCTAGAGCGGTAAGCGGGAGCAATGAGCAGTTCTTC	CSARAVSGSNEQFF
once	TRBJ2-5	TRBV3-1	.	.	CASSHGTAILAQYF
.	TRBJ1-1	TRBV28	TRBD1	TGTGCCAGCAGGACCGCAGGGGGCACTGAAGCTTTCTTT	CASRTAGGTEAFF
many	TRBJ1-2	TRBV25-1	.	TGTGCCAGCAGTGAATTCAGCAGAGGGGGCTATGGCTACACCTTC	CASSEFSRGGYGYTF
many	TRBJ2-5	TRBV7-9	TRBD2	TGTGCCAGCAGCTTAGTATCGGGACTAGTAGAGACCCAGTACTTC	CASSLVSGLVETQYF
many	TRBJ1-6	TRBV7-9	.	TGTGCCAGCACCGGACTTTATAATTCACCCCTCCACTTT	CASTGLYNSPLHF
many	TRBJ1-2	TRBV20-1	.	TGCAGTGCTAAGGTGCCCCGATCCTATGGCTACACCTTC	CSAKVPRSYGYTF
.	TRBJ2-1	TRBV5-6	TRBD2	TGTGCCAGCAGCTTGGATTTCTGGCGGGAGGGCCAATACAATGAGCAGTTCTTC	CASSLDFWREGQYNEQFF
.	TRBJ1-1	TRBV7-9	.	TGTGCCAGCAGCTCCGGTCAGGGCACTGAAGCTTTCTTT	CASSSGQGTEAFF
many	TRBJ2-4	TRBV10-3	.	TGTGCCATCAGTGACCAGGGGTTAGGCATTCAGTACTTC	CAISDQGLGIQYF
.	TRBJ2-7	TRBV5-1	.	TGCGCCAGCAGCTTGGGCCTCGGTAAGGACGAGCAGTACTTC	CASSLGLGKDEQYF
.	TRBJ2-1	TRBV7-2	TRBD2	TGTGCCAGCAGCTTAGCACTAGCGGGATACAATGAGCAGTTCTTC	CASSLALAGYNEQFF
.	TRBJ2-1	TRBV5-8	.	TGTGCCAGCAGCTTCATTTCCTACAATGAGCAGTTCTTC	CASSFISYNEQFF
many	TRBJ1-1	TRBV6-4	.	TGTGCCAGCAGTGTTTCAGTACAGACCCAAGCTTTCTTT	CASSVSVQTQAFF
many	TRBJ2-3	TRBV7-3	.	TGTGCCAGCAGCTTAACGGGAGTACCCACAGATACGCAGTATTTT	CASSLTGVPTDTQYF
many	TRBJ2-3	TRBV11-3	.	TGTGCCAGCAGCTATGCGGCGGGCTCGAATACGCAGTATTTT	CASSYAAGSNTQYF